This passage covers 31 T cell receptor beta chains from one sample sequenced in a study of cytomegalovirus exposure and HLA in healthy donors. 13 Jbeta primers and 60 Vbeta primers were used for the PCR. The method was immunoSEQ multiplex PCR; TCRdb's version includes in-frame clones alone and lacks a portion of them. The table lists approximately 110,000 clones, 69% of them singletons, with about 5.7% in the top ten. Input material: PBMCs. The receptors derive from a woman aged 70-85 years in good health and CMV-seropositive.

This chain links TRBV6-5 with TRBJ1-3; D gene unclear. Germline-derived CDR1 and CDR2 are MNHEY and SVGAGI. The V end lost 4 bases, the J end lost 0 bases, and 7 bases lay between the germline ends. The CDR3 has 14 amino acids. CDR3 DNA: TGTGCCAGCAGTTCACAGCCCTCTGGAAACACCATATATTTT. Its protein is CASSSQPSGNTIYF.

The CDR3 spells CATGFSGYNEQFF. The CDR3 DNA follows: TGTGCCACCGGGTTTAGCGGGTACAATGAGCAGTTCTTC. The chain carries TRBV5-8 and TRBJ2-1; 7 bases fit TRBD2. Losses at the gene ends were 9 bases for V and 4 bases for J; bases not matched to a gene: 7. The CDR3 covers 13 residues. Germline V gene sequence: CDR1 SGHTS, CDR2 YDEGEE. Drawing the rest from reference TRBV5-8 and TRBJ2-1, the complete variable domain is EAGVTQSPTHLIKTRGQQATLRCSPISGHTSVYWYQQALGLGLQFLLWYDEGEERNRGNFPPRFSGRQFPNYSSELNVNALELEDSALYLCATGFSGYNEQFFGPGTRLTVL.

As DNA, the CDR3 is TGCAGCGTTGGGCCAGGGGGACAATACAATGAGCAGTTCTTC. Its protein product is CSVGPGGQYNEQFF. This sequence joins TRBV29-1 and TRBJ2-1; 7 bases match TRBD1. Germline V gene sequence: CDR1 SQVTM, CDR2 ANQGSEA. The CDR3 has 14 residues. V lost 4 bases, J lost 4 bases, and 7 bases stayed unmatched.

This chain joins TRBV4-2 and TRBJ2-7, with 9 bases fitting TRBD2. The V and J ends lost 0 bases and 3 bases, in that order; junction bases with no gene match: 12. Germline values: CDR1 LGHNA, CDR2 YNFKEQ. The CDR3 extends over 18 amino acids. CDR3 residues: CASSQDLGASGVNYEQYF. The CDR3 DNA is TGTGCCAGCAGCCAAGATTTGGGGGCTAGCGGGGTGAACTACGAGCAGTACTTC.

The DNA of the CDR3 is TGTGCCTGGACCCTGACAGGGGGCGCAGATGGCTACACCTTC. It translates to CAWTLTGGADGYTF. The V call is TRBV30, the J call TRBJ1-2; 10 bases align to TRBD1. From germline, CDR1 is GTSNPN and CDR2 SVGIG (reference sequence). The CDR3 is 14 amino acids. Unmatched junction bases numbered 8, after V lost 4 bases and J lost 6 bases.

The V call is TRBV9, the J call TRBJ1-1; 9 bases line up with TRBD1. Per germline, CDR1 SGDLS and CDR2 YYNGEE. V was pared by 0 bases and J by 5 bases, with 11 bases of the junction left unmatched. CDR3 length: 17 amino acids. The CDR3 protein is CASSVAAGQGIGTEAFF. The CDR3 coding sequence is TGTGCCAGCAGCGTAGCAGCGGGACAGGGTATTGGAACTGAAGCTTTCTTT.

In its sample, this clone was seen many times. The genes are TRBV6-5 and TRBJ2-1; a possible D gene is TRBD2 (6 bases). The germline V gene encodes CDR1 MNHEY and CDR2 SVGAGI. The V end was cut by 4 bases, the J end by 1 base, with 14 bases between. This CDR3 has 16 amino acids. DNA of the CDR3: TGTGCCAGCAGTTTGGTGGGGCGGGGTTCCTACAATGAGCAGTTCTTC. This encodes CASSLVGRGSYNEQFF.

The chain carries TRBV4-1 and TRBJ2-7; TRBD2 is a possible D gene (6 bases). Germline values: CDR1 MGHRA, CDR2 YSYEKL. CDR3 size: 16 residues. The V end lost 0 bases, the J end lost 0 bases, and 12 bases lay between the germline ends. CDR3 bases: TGCGCCAGCAGCCAAGATTGGGGGGACTTCTCCTACGAGCAGTACTTC. Amino acid sequence: CASSQDWGDFSYEQYF.

This clone occurred a few times. This sequence joins TRBV5-1 and TRBJ1-5; tentative D call: TRBD1 (6 bases). The V end lost 4 bases, the J end lost 2 bases, and 19 bases lay between the germline ends. Germline V gene lookup returns CDR1 SGHRS and CDR2 YFSETQ. The CDR3 extends over 17 amino acids. CDR3 nucleotides: TGCGCCAGCAGCCCCGGGACGGACAGCTTGGGCAATCAGCCCCAGCATTTT. It yields the protein CASSPGTDSLGNQPQHF.

This clone has only one observation. CDR3 protein: CASSFGRGDGYTF. The DNA of the CDR3 is TGTGCCAGCAGTTTTGGGAGGGGTGATGGCTACACCTTC. The chain carries TRBV27 and TRBJ1-2; a possible D gene is TRBD1 (5 bases). Germline V gene lookup returns CDR1 MNHEY and CDR2 SMNVEV (reference sequence). CDR3 length equals 13 residues. The ends were cut back, 3 bases at V and 6 bases at J, with 11 bases in the middle.

CDR3 protein: CASSSRDRDYGYTF. As DNA, the CDR3 is TGTGCCAGCAGCAGCCGGGACAGGGATTATGGCTACACCTTC. The gene calls are TRBV11-2 and TRBJ1-2, with 9 positions matching TRBD1. Germline loops: CDR1 SGHAT, CDR2 FQNNGV. With 5 bases clipped from V and 5 bases from J, the junction kept 6 bases outside the gene matches. CDR3 length: 14 residues.

V and J are TRBV11-3 and TRBJ2-2, with D maybe TRBD2 (7 bases). V lost 3 bases to trimming and J lost 7 bases, with 12 bases between them. Germline CDR1 SGHNT, CDR2 YENEEA. CDR3 length: 14 amino acids. The CDR3 DNA follows: TGTGCCAGCAGCTTGGGGGGGGCAGGCGGGGAGCTGTTTTTT. Its translation is CASSLGGAGGELFF.

This chain links TRBV6-4 with TRBJ2-6; D is ambiguous. The CDR3 length is 16 residues. The V gene lost 3 bases and the J gene lost 0 bases, with 9 bases spanning the gap. CDR1 and CDR2 from the germline V gene are MRHNA and SNTAGT. The CDR3 loop reads CASSENYLSGANVLTF. CDR3 nucleotide sequence: TGTGCCAGCAGTGAAAACTACCTCTCTGGGGCCAACGTCCTGACTTTC.

The rearrangement uses TRBV5-1 and TRBJ2-7; the match to TRBD2 covers 11 bases. CDR3 length: 16 amino acids. The germline V gene encodes CDR1 SGHRS and CDR2 YFSETQ. V lost 2 bases and J lost 2; bases outside the gene matches: 6. CDR3 in amino acids: CASSLGLAGFTYEQYF. The CDR3 DNA is TGCGCCAGCAGCTTAGGACTAGCGGGTTTTACCTACGAGCAGTACTTC.

The CDR3 DNA is TGTGCCAGCAGTGATGTGCAGAAACAGAACACTGAAGCTTTCTTT. Translating it yields CASSDVQKQNTEAFF. The rearrangement joins TRBV25-1 to TRBJ1-1; no definite D call. The CDR3 is 15 residues long. The germline V gene encodes CDR1 MGHDK and CDR2 SYGVNS. V gave up 3 bases and J gave up 1 base, with 12 bases separating them.

The chain couples TRBV30 to TRBJ1-1; possible D gene TRBD1, 6 bases. V lost 0 bases and J lost 6, with 11 bases in between. There are 13 residues in the CDR3. In germline, CDR1 is GTSNPN, CDR2 SVGIG (reference sequence). CDR3 loop: CAWSVLGASEAFF. As DNA, the CDR3 is TGTGCCTGGAGTGTACTGGGGGCATCTGAAGCTTTCTTT. Full variable domain (remainder filled in from reference TRBV30 and TRBJ1-1): SQTIHQWPATLVQPVGSPLSLECTVEGTSNPNLYWYRQAAGRGLQLLFYSVGIGQISSEVPQNLSASRPQDRQFILSSKKLLLSDSGFYLCAWSVLGASEAFFGQGTRLTVV.

The chain carries TRBV6-1 and TRBJ1-2; D perhaps matches TRBD1 (5 bases). This CDR3 has 13 amino acids. Trimming stripped 2 bases from V and 4 bases from J, with 8 bases between. In germline, CDR1 is MNHNS, CDR2 SASEGT. The CDR3 bases are TGTGCCAGCAGTGAACAGGGCTTCTATGGCTACACCTTC. This gives the protein CASSEQGFYGYTF.

This clone was detected only once. The genes are TRBV4-3 and TRBJ2-3; maybe TRBD2 (7 bases). The germline gives CDR1 LGHNA, CDR2 YSLEER. With 1 base removed from V and 5 bases from J, the gap between germline ends came to 16 bases. The CDR3 covers 16 residues. CDR3 sequence: CASSQGSGGGLDTQYF. The CDR3, as DNA: TGCGCCAGCAGCCAAGGTTCTGGCGGGGGCTTAGATACGCAGTATTTT.

The V gene is TRBV19, the J gene TRBJ1-6; weak D call: TRBD1 (5 bases). V lost 5 bases and J lost 4, with 9 bases in between. Germline V gives CDR1 LNHDA, CDR2 SQIVND (reference sequence). CDR3 length equals 14 residues. The DNA of the CDR3 is TGTGCCAGTAGTCGACAGTTATATAATTCACCCCTCCACTTT. As protein: CASSRQLYNSPLHF.

This clone was detected a few times. The V gene is TRBV27, the J gene TRBJ2-5; D may be TRBD2 (5 bases). The germline V gene encodes CDR1 MNHEY and CDR2 SMNVEV (reference sequence). The CDR3 loop spans 14 amino acids. V was trimmed by 2 bases and J by 2 bases, leaving 9 bases between them. For the CDR3, the DNA is TGTGCCAGCAGTTTACGGGGAGCGCAAGAGACCCAGTACTTC. This encodes CASSLRGAQETQYF.

The chain recombines TRBV5-1 with TRBJ2-5, with TRBD1 matching 9 bases. Germline trimming cut 2 bases from V and 2 bases from J; bases unmatched to any gene: 1. Germline CDR1 is SGHRS and CDR2 is YFSETQ. The CDR3 spans 14 residues. Here the CDR3 DNA reads TGCGCCAGCAGCTTTGGGACAGGGCAAGAGACCCAGTACTTC. This gives the protein CASSFGTGQETQYF.

The chain carries TRBV6-5 and TRBJ1-2; 10 positions match TRBD1. Germline V gene lookup returns CDR1 MNHEY and CDR2 SVGAGI. Trimming at V came to 6 bases and at J to 4 bases, leaving 5 bases not matched to a gene. The CDR3 totals 14 residues. The DNA for the CDR3 is TGTGCCAGCAGGGGACAGGGGATTTTCTATGGCTACACCTTC. Protein product: CASRGQGIFYGYTF.

This clone was recorded a few times. The V call is TRBV30, the J call TRBJ2-3; D perhaps matches TRBD2 (5 bases). Trimming shortened V by 3 bases and J by 3 bases, and 10 bases separated the two germline ends. Germline V gives CDR1 GTSNPN, CDR2 SVGIG (reference sequence). The CDR3 contains 13 residues. DNA for the CDR3: TGTGCCTGGAGCGGGGTGGGGACAGATACGCAGTATTTT. Translated, it gives CAWSGVGTDTQYF. Based on the CDR3 plus reference TRBV30 and TRBJ2-3, the full variable domain is SQTIHQWPATLVQPVGSPLSLECTVEGTSNPNLYWYRQAAGRGLQLLFYSVGIGQISSEVPQNLSASRPQDRQFILSSKKLLLSDSGFYLCAWSGVGTDTQYFGPGTRLTVL.

In its sample, this clone was seen a few times. This chain's CDR3 is CAWSSSGGGYTF. The DNA for the CDR3 is TGTGCCTGGAGTTCCTCAGGGGGTGGCTACACCTTC. The chain joins TRBV30 to TRBJ1-2; 7 bases agree with TRBD1. Germline lookup yields CDR1 GTSNPN and CDR2 SVGIG (reference sequence). Trimming removed 2 bases from V and 7 bases from J; junction bases left unmatched: 4. The CDR3 contains 12 residues.

This clone was counted between two and nine times. The chain carries TRBV7-2 and TRBJ1-5; D is uncertain. The CDR3 is 15 amino acids. From germline, CDR1 is SGHTA and CDR2 FQGNSA. V was clipped by 5 bases and J by 1 base, with 12 bases between them. The CDR3 region has the DNA TGTGCCAGCAGCCGTGAGGGCCTGAGCAATCAGCCCCAGCATTTT. It translates to CASSREGLSNQPQHF.

This clone was seen once. The rearrangement joins TRBV19 to TRBJ1-5; D perhaps matches TRBD1 (5 bases). Germline V gene lookup returns CDR1 LNHDA and CDR2 SQIVND (reference sequence). V gave up 7 bases and J gave up 0 bases, with 10 bases separating them. There are 14 residues in the CDR3. CDR3 in amino acids: CASTRALSNQPQHF. In DNA form, the CDR3 reads TGTGCCAGTACCAGGGCCCTTAGCAATCAGCCCCAGCATTTT. Together with reference TRBV19 and TRBJ1-5, the CDR3 gives the full variable domain: DGGITQSPKYLFRKEGQNVTLSCEQNLNHDAMYWYRQDPGQGLRLIYYSQIVNDFQKGDIAEGYSVSREKKESFPLTVTSAQKNPTAFYLCASTRALSNQPQHFGDGTRLSIL.

The chain carries TRBV2 and TRBJ2-7; TRBD1 aligns across 8 bases. Per the germline V gene, CDR1 is SNHLY and CDR2 is FYNNEI. CDR3 length: 15 residues. V shed 4 bases, J shed 1 base, and the junction held 6 bases outside the gene matches. The CDR3 spells CASSGRTGNSYEQYF. The CDR3 region has the DNA TGTGCCAGCAGTGGGCGGACAGGGAATTCCTACGAGCAGTACTTC.

CDR3 bases: TGTGCCAGCAGTCCCGTTAATTCACCCCTCCACTTT. Translation: CASSPVNSPLHF. V and J are TRBV6-6 and TRBJ1-6; no definite D call. Per germline, CDR1 MNHNY and CDR2 SVGAGI (reference sequence). The CDR3 loop spans 12 amino acids. The V and J ends lost 5 bases and 6 bases respectively, with 5 bases between them.

Only a few counts were recorded for this clone. The genes are TRBV11-2 and TRBJ1-6; D is perhaps TRBD1 (5 bases). The CDR3 spans 16 residues. Trimming took off 7 bases at V and 0 bases at J, with 13 bases between the two ends. Germline assignment: CDR1 SGHAT and CDR2 FQNNGV. The CDR3 sequence is CASNSGGGSYNSPLHF. The CDR3 DNA is TGTGCCAGCAACTCCGGCGGGGGCTCCTATAATTCACCCCTCCACTTT.

This chain links TRBV7-6 with TRBJ1-6; 8 nucleotides match TRBD1. The CDR3 sequence is 15 residues long. CDR1 is SGHVS and CDR2 is FNYEAQ in the germline V gene. Trimming cost V 4 bases and J 7 bases; bases outside gene matches: 6. The CDR3 DNA sequence: TGTGCCAGCAGCTCTTCACAGGGGGGGAATTCACCCCTCCACTTT. It specifies CASSSSQGGNSPLHF.

This chain joins TRBV2 and TRBJ2-1; TRBD2 might be the D (5 bases). This CDR3 contains 13 residues. V lost 4 bases and J 5 bases, leaving 9 bases between the germline ends. Germline V CDR1 and CDR2: SNHLY, FYNNEI. The CDR3 coding sequence is TGTGCCAGCAGTGGGACTTTCAACAATGAGCAGTTCTTC. This sequence encodes CASSGTFNNEQFF.